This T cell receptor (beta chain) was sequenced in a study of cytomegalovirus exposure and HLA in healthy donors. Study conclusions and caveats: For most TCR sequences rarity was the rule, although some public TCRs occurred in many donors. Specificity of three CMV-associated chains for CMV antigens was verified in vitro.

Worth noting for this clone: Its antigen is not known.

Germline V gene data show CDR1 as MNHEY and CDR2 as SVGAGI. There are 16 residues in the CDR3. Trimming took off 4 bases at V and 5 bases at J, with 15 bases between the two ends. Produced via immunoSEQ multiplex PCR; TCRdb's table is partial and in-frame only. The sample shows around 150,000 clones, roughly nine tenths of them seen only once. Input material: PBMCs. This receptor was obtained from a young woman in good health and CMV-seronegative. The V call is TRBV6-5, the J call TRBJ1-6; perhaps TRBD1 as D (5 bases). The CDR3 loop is CASSSHLGVDNSPLHF. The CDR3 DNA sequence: TGTGCCAGCAGTTCCCACCTGGGGGTCGATAATTCACCCCTCCACTTT.